This is a list of T cell receptor beta chains from one sample in a study of blood T cell repertoires in COVID-19. Method: immunoSEQ multiplex PCR; TCRdb's copy keeps in-frame clones and lacks some. Found here are some 45,000 clones, more than 75% of them singletons; the top ten hold under 9%. The material sequenced was peripheral blood. Receptor source: a man between 65 and 80 years old with active or convalescent COVID-19. Each CDR3 is given with its conserved first and last residue. The order of the fields is D gene, J gene, V gene, clone size, CDR3 DNA, CDR3 protein. The D gene is left open where the match is weak. Some rows have no size entry. The others give once, few or many, or a class for an expanded clone.

. | TRBJ1-6 | TRBV6-5 | . | TGTGCCAGCAATATGAACAGGATAGAATCACCCCTCCACTTT | CASNMNRIESPLHF
. | TRBJ2-7 | TRBV2 | . | TGTGCCAGCAGACAGGACCACTACGAGCAGTACTTC | CASRQDHYEQYF
TRBD1 | TRBJ1-4 | TRBV11-2 | . | TGTGCCAGCAGCTCCGGGGACAGGGGGTTGTTGGGTGAAAAACTGTTTTTT | CASSSGDRGLLGEKLFF
. | TRBJ1-2 | TRBV6-5 | . | TGTGCCAGCAGTCCGGACAGCTATGGCTACACCTTC | CASSPDSYGYTF
. | TRBJ2-2 | TRBV6-4 | . | TGTGCCAGCAGCGGGACAACGAACACCGGGGAGCTGTTTTTT | CASSGTTNTGELFF
. | TRBJ2-7 | TRBV5-4 | . | TGTGCCAGCAGCCTGACCGGGACAACCTACGAGCAGTACTTC | CASSLTGTTYEQYF
TRBD1 | TRBJ1-2 | TRBV5-1 | few | TGCGCCAGCAGCTTGGCTCCCTTCCCCGGGACAGACTATGGCTACACCTTC | CASSLAPFPGTDYGYTF
. | TRBJ2-7 | TRBV19 | . | TGTGCCAGTAGTAGGCAGGGTTTCTCCTACGAGCAGTACTTC | CASSRQGFSYEQYF
TRBD1 | TRBJ1-2 | TRBV28 | . | TGTGCCATCTATCAACAGGGGGTCTACTATGGCTACACCTTC | CAIYQQGVYYGYTF
TRBD2 | TRBJ2-5 | TRBV7-3 | once | TGTGCCAGCAGCTTTAGCGGGGGGGCCAGGGAGACCCAGTACTTC | CASSFSGGARETQYF
TRBD1 | TRBJ1-5 | TRBV28 | . | TGTGCCAGCAGAACCCTGGACAGGGGAGGTCAGCCCCAGCATTTT | CASRTLDRGGQPQHF
. | TRBJ1-6 | TRBV28 | few | TGTGCCAGCAGTTTATCAGACAGATTGGGTTCACCCCTCCACTTT | CASSLSDRLGSPLHF
. | TRBJ1-6 | TRBV30 | once | TGTGCCTGGCAAATGCGGGGTGGCCATAATTCACCCCTCCACTTT | CAWQMRGGHNSPLHF
TRBD1 | TRBJ2-4 | TRBV28 | . | TGTGCCAGCAGTCTCGACAGGGGGAACATTCAGTACTTC | CASSLDRGNIQYF
. | TRBJ1-2 | TRBV24-1 | . | TGTGCCACCAGTGATCCCCGTCCCGGGAGCTATGGCTACACCTTC | CATSDPRPGSYGYTF
TRBD1 | TRBJ1-1 | TRBV15 | few | TGTGCCACCAGCCCTGGGGGACAGAAAGCTTTCTTT | CATSPGGQKAFF
TRBD1 | TRBJ1-2 | TRBV7-9 | . | TGTGCCAGCAGCACGACAGGGGCTGGGGTCGCTTGGGGCTACACCTTC | CASSTTGAGVAWGYTF
. | TRBJ2-5 | TRBV28 | . | TGTGCCAGCTCGACAGGCTTGGGGTATGGGGAGACCCAGTACTTC | CASSTGLGYGETQYF
TRBD2 | TRBJ2-5 | TRBV2 | . | TGTGCCAGCAGTCTCGGAGCGGGGGGTCAAGAGACCCAGTACTTC | CASSLGAGGQETQYF
. | TRBJ2-3 | TRBV5-4 | . | TGTGCCAGCAGCGGGGGAGGCTCACGCACAGATACGCAGTATTTT | CASSGGGSRTDTQYF
. | TRBJ2-3 | TRBV7-3 | . | TGTGCCAGCAGACTGTCCGGGACTTCTGCAGATACGCAGTATTTT | CASRLSGTSADTQYF
. | TRBJ2-7 | TRBV10-3 | . | TGTGCCACGGAGACAGACCGGAACGAGCAGTACTTC | CATETDRNEQYF
. | TRBJ2-7 | TRBV3-1/TRBV3-2 | . | TGTGCCAGCAGCCAAGGGGCAGACTACGAGCAGTACTTC | CASSQGADYEQYF
TRBD1 | TRBJ2-7 | TRBV11-1 | . | TGTGCCAGCAGCCAGACCGGACAGGGGGGGTCCTACGAGCAGTACTTC | CASSQTGQGGSYEQYF
. | TRBJ2-1 | TRBV10-2 | . | TGCGCCAGTAGCTTGGACACCTCCTACAATGAGCAGTTCTTC | CASSLDTSYNEQFF
TRBD1 | TRBJ1-2 | TRBV19 | . | TGTGCCAGTAGTTATCGGGACAGGGTCGGCTACACCTTC | CASSYRDRVGYTF
. | TRBJ2-7 | TRBV9 | . | TGTGCCAGCAGCCCTGGTGCGGGGAGCTACGAGCAGTACTTC | CASSPGAGSYEQYF
TRBD1 | TRBJ2-2 | TRBV5-4 | few | TGTGCCAGCAGCGTGACAGGGGCTAACGGGGAGCTGTTTTTT | CASSVTGANGELFF
TRBD2 | TRBJ2-3 | TRBV5-6 | . | TGTGCCAGCAGCTTGTTAGCGGGGGATCGCACAGATACGCAGTATTTT | CASSLLAGDRTDTQYF
. | TRBJ1-6 | TRBV11-2 | . | TGTGCCAGCAGCTTCGACTTCATGTTTCCCCTCCACTTT | CASSFDFMFPLHF
. | TRBJ1-5 | TRBV6-5 | once | TGTGCCAGCGATATGGACACCCCAATCAAGCCCCAGCATTTT | CASDMDTPIKPQHF
. | TRBJ2-5 | TRBV2 | few | TGTGCCAGCAGTGCTATGAGGGAGACCCAGTACTTC | CASSAMRETQYF
. | TRBJ1-1 | TRBV28 | . | TGTGCCAGCAACACAGTAAGTTCGGATGCTTTCTTT | CASNTVSSDAFF
TRBD1 | TRBJ1-2 | TRBV5-1 | . | TGCGCCAGCAGCTTGGCCACAGGGGCTGGCTATGGCTACACCTTC | CASSLATGAGYGYTF
TRBD1 | TRBJ1-1 | TRBV18 | once | TGTGCCAGCTCAGCGAGCCCCTACAGGGGCCCGAACACTGAAGCTTTCTTT | CASSASPYRGPNTEAFF
TRBD1 | TRBJ1-4 | TRBV9 | . | TGTGCCAGCAGCGTAGGGTACAGGGGAAACGAAAAACTGTTTTTT | CASSVGYRGNEKLFF
. | TRBJ1-4 | TRBV5-8 | few | TGTGCCAGCAGCCGAGGGGAGGGCACTAATGAAAAACTGTTTTTT | CASSRGEGTNEKLFF
TRBD2 | TRBJ2-1 | TRBV4-1 | once | TGCGCCAGCAGCCTTGGGACTAGCGGGGGTTTTTACAATGAGCAGTTCTTC | CASSLGTSGGFYNEQFF
. | TRBJ1-2 | TRBV5-1 | . | TGCGCCAGCAGCTTGGAGGGGACTAACTATGGCTACACCTTC | CASSLEGTNYGYTF